The 3 T cell receptor beta chains given below trace back to one sample, sequenced in a study of T cell changes during pregnancy in multiple sclerosis. This table comes from immunoSEQ multiplex PCR, and its TCRdb copy is limited to in-frame clones, with some not included. The sample lists around 33,000 clones, approximately 90% seen once, with 0.4% to 0.5% in the top ten. The sample consisted of CD4+ T cells from peripheral blood mononuclear cells, taken after pregnancy. All receptors derive from a female donor with multiple sclerosis, enrolled in a pregnancy study.

The chain couples TRBV5-1 to TRBJ1-3, with TRBD1 matching 10 bases. V was clipped by 4 bases and J by 0 bases; unmatched bases: 13. This CDR3 region has 19 residues. Germline loops: CDR1 SGHRS, CDR2 YFSETQ. CDR3: CASSLVPGQGMGSGNTIYF. The CDR3 DNA follows: TGCGCCAGCAGCCTCGTCCCGGGACAGGGGATGGGCTCTGGAAACACCATATATTTT.

The V gene is TRBV7-9, the J gene TRBJ1-6; 9 bases fit TRBD1. The V and J ends lost 4 bases and 10 bases, in that order; junction bases with no gene match: 5. Germline CDR1 reads SEHNR; CDR2 reads FQNEAQ (reference sequence). The CDR3 is made up of 14 amino acids. The CDR3 here is CASSSGQGRSPLHF. The CDR3, as DNA: TGTGCCAGCAGCTCCGGACAGGGGCGATCACCCCTCCACTTT.

This clone was detected only a few times. The gene calls are TRBV6-4 and TRBJ2-3, with 10 nucleotides matching TRBD2. Unmatched junction bases numbered 6, after V lost 6 bases and J lost 6 bases. This CDR3 region has 14 residues. Germline V gene sequence: CDR1 MRHNA, CDR2 SNTAGT. The CDR3 loop is CASSEAGGRDTQYF. The CDR3 nucleotides read TGTGCCAGCAGCGAAGCGGGAGGGCGGGATACGCAGTATTTT.